This T cell receptor (beta chain) was sequenced during a study of CD4 T cells in relation to SARS-CoV-2 and coronaviruses. Study-wide background: PBMCs were cultured with antigen for over nine days before TCR beta sequencing.

Clones were sequenced by immunoSEQ multiplex PCR, and TCRdb holds only the in-frame ones, with some missing. The sample yields 35,000 or so clones, around 85% seen once. Comment on this clone: Its antigen is unknown.

The V end was cut by 3 bases, the J end by 2 bases, with 6 bases between. The CDR3 contains 13 residues. Germline V gene lookup returns CDR1 KGHSH and CDR2 LQKENI. The clonotype was recovered from an adult with COVID-19. The chain is built from TRBV18 and TRBJ2-3, with D hard to call. Sample: naive CD4+ T cells from PBMCs, cultured in vitro. Subset meaning: naive CD4+ T cells isolated by negative enrichment. In nucleotides, the CDR3 is TGTGCCAGCTCACCCTCGAACACAGATACGCAGTATTTT. Amino acids: CASSPSNTDTQYF.